The 10 T cell receptor beta chains below come from one sample, sequenced in a study of blood T cell repertoires in COVID-19. The table came from immunoSEQ multiplex PCR; TCRdb's copy has only in-frame clones and leaves some out. The sample contains about 400,000 clones, over 75% of which appear only once. The sample consisted of PBMCs or T cells enriched from blood (not recorded which). These receptor sequences come from a woman aged 25 to 39 who had recovered from COVID-19.

This chain uses TRBV7-2 with TRBJ1-2, with TRBD1 matching over 9 bases. Trimming cost V 5 bases and J 5 bases; bases outside gene matches: 9. This CDR3 spans 15 amino acids. The germline CDR1 and CDR2 sequences are SGHTA and FQGNSA. The CDR3 nucleotides are TGTGCCAGCAGCGAACACAGGGGGCGCGGGTATGGCTACACCTTC. This translates into CASSEHRGRGYGYTF. The full variable domain, completed using reference TRBV7-2 and TRBJ1-2, is GAGVSQSPSNKVTEKGKDVELRCDPISGHTALYWYRQSLGQGLEFLIYFQGNSAPDKSGLPSDRFSAERTGGSVSTLTIQRTQQEDSAVYLCASSEHRGRGYGYTFGSGTRLTVV.

Only one count was recorded for this clone. The chain employs TRBV18 and TRBJ1-5; 8 nucleotides match TRBD1. Germline V CDR1 and CDR2: KGHSH, LQKENI. The V and J ends lost 6 bases and 2 bases, in that order; junction bases with no gene match: 6. This CDR3 is built from 15 residues. The CDR3 region is CASSTGQGRNQPQHF. Written as DNA, the CDR3 is TGTGCCAGCTCTACCGGACAGGGCCGCAATCAGCCCCAGCATTTT.

The chain carries TRBV20-1 and TRBJ1-1, with D perhaps TRBD1 (5 bases). The V gene's germline CDR1 is DFQATT and CDR2 SNEGSKA (reference sequence). V was shortened by 3 bases and J by 6 bases, with 29 bases between the two germline ends. This CDR3 has 18 residues. This CDR3 is CSASFSRGTVGTFAEAFF. As DNA, the CDR3 is TGCAGTGCTAGTTTTTCCCGGGGGACCGTGGGAACATTTGCTGAAGCTTTCTTT.

The rearrangement uses TRBV10-1 and TRBJ2-7; D ambiguous. V lost 2 bases and J lost 4, with 12 bases in between. The CDR3 has 14 residues. The germline gives CDR1 WNHNN, CDR2 SYGVQD (reference sequence). CDR3 coding DNA: TGCGCCAGCAGTGAGAATCAGGCCGCATACGAGCAGTACTTC. Translated: CASSENQAAYEQYF.

This chain uses TRBV7-9 with TRBJ1-1, with 7 positions matching TRBD1. Trimming took 2 bases from V and 3 from J; bases not matched to a gene: 3. Germline loops: CDR1 SEHNR, CDR2 FQNEAQ (reference sequence). The CDR3 extends over 14 amino acids. The CDR3 nucleotides read TGTGCCAGCAGCTTACGCCAGGGGGACACTGAAGCTTTCTTT. It is translated as CASSLRQGDTEAFF.

This chain links TRBV7-8 with TRBJ1-5, with D possibly TRBD1 on 5 matching bases. The CDR3 totals 14 residues. Trimming removed 3 bases at V and 5 bases at J, with 11 bases between. Germline values: CDR1 SGHVS, CDR2 FQNEAQ. Written as DNA, the CDR3 is TGTGCCAGCAGCTTCGACGGACACTATCAGCCCCAGCATTTT. It yields the protein CASSFDGHYQPQHF.

The V gene is TRBV7-2, the J gene TRBJ2-5; TRBD1 aligns across 9 bases. Unmatched junction bases numbered 6, after V lost 5 bases and J lost 5 bases. The CDR3 is 14 amino acids. Germline-derived CDR1 and CDR2 are SGHTA and FQGNSA. The CDR3 is CASSPGTGLETQYF. In nucleotides, the CDR3 is TGTGCCAGCAGCCCGGGGACAGGGCTTGAGACCCAGTACTTC.

For the CDR3, the DNA is TGTGCCAGCAGCTGGACAGTTCAAGAGACCCAGTACTTC. This sequence encodes CASSWTVQETQYF. The chain recombines TRBV12-3 or TRBV12-4 with TRBJ2-5; the D gene is possibly TRBD1 (6 bases). Trimming took off 6 bases at V and 2 bases at J, with 10 bases between the two ends. This CDR3 is 13 amino acids long.

As regards this clone: Other DNA sequences in this specimen translate into the identical CDR3. The chain has TRBV5-1 and TRBJ2-3, with 15 nucleotides matching TRBD2. V shed 4 bases and J 6 bases; nucleotides not matched to a gene: 3. Germline V gives CDR1 SGHRS, CDR2 YFSETQ. The CDR3 loop spans 15 amino acids. The DNA for the CDR3 is TGCGCCAGCAGCCCTGGGACTAGCGGGGGGGATACGCAGTATTTT. Protein: CASSPGTSGGDTQYF.

This clone was observed once. The genes are TRBV6-5 and TRBJ2-7; 7 bases are shared with TRBD1. J lost 3 bases, V lost 4 bases, and 3 bases had no gene match. The CDR3 consists of 13 residues. CDR1 is MNHEY, CDR2 SVGAGI, per germline. The CDR3 DNA follows: TGTGCCAGCAGTTCCGGGACAGTCTACGAGCAGTACTTC. As protein: CASSSGTVYEQYF.